This T cell receptor (beta chain) was sequenced during a study of blood T cell repertoires in COVID-19. This CDR3 comprises 18 residues. The V gene's germline CDR1 is LNHDA and CDR2 SQIVND (reference sequence). V dropped 5 bases and J dropped 0; count of bases not matched to a gene: 11. Grouping used clinical history reported by participants in a survey and questionnaire. Produced via immunoSEQ multiplex PCR; TCRdb's table is partial and in-frame only. The table lists 100,000 to 150,000 clones, 80% to 90% of them singletons. Sequenced input: PBMCs or T cells enriched from blood (not recorded which). The receptor's source is a woman between 45 and 65 years old who had recovered from COVID-19. This chain joins TRBV19 and TRBJ2-1; TRBD2 matches 9 bases. In nucleotides, the CDR3 is TGTGCCAGTAGTCCGGGGCTAGCGGGGCGATACTCCTACAATGAGCAGTTCTTC. Translation: CASSPGLAGRYSYNEQFF.